This T cell receptor (beta chain) stems from a study of blood T cell repertoires in COVID-19. Germline-derived CDR1 and CDR2 are SNHLY and FYNNEI. V shed 6 bases and J 1 base; nucleotides not matched to a gene: 2. The CDR3 covers 14 residues. Per the authors' pipeline: Amplification with reference gene primers provided the estimates of nucleated cell counts. Libraries were prepared by immunoSEQ multiplex PCR; TCRdb keeps only in-frame clonotypes and omits some of them. V and J calls and clone size are those listed in that table; D and trimming were worked out from the DNA. The sample has around 250,000 clones; 80% to 90% are singletons.

The chain joins TRBV2 to TRBJ2-3; TRBD1 matches 9 bases. The sequence was obtained from a woman aged 50 to 60 who had recovered from COVID-19. The source material was PBMCs or T cells enriched from blood (not recorded which). CDR3 nucleotide sequence: TGTGCCAGCAGCGGGGACAGGGGCACAGATACGCAGTATTTT. It translates to CASSGDRGTDTQYF.